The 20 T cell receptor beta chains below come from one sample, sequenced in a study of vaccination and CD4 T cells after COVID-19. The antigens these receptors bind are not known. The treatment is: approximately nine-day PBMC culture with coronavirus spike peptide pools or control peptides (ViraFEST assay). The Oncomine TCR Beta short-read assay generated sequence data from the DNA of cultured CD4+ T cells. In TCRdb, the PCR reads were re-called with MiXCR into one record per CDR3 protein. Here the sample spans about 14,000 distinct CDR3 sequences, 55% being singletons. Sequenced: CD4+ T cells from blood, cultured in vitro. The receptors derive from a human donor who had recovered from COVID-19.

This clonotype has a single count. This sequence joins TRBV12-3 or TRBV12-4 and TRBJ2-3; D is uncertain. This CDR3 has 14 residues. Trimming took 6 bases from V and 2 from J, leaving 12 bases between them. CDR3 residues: CASRRAETTDTQYF. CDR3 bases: TGTGCCAGCAGACGGGCGGAGACCACAGATACGCAGTATTTT.

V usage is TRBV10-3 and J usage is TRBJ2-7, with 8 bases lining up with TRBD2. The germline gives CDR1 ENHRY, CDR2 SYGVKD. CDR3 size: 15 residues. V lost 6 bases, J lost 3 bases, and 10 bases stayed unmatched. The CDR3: CAISGAGTRDYEQYF. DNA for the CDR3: TGTGCCATCAGCGGAGCCGGGACTAGGGACTACGAGCAGTACTTC.

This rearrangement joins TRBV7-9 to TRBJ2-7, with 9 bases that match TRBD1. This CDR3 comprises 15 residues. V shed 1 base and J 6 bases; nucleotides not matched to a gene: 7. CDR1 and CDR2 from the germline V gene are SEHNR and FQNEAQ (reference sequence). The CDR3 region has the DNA TGTGCCAGCAGCTTAGTACAGGGGGCAATGCGCGAGCAGTACTTC. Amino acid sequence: CASSLVQGAMREQYF.

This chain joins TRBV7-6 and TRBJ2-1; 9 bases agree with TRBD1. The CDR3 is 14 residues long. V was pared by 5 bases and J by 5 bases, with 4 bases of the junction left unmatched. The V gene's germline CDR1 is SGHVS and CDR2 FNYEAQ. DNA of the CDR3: TGTGCCAGCAGCCCGAGACAGGGGGACAATGAGCAGTTCTTC. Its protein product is CASSPRQGDNEQFF.

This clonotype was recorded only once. CDR3 protein: CASSLGRGREDTQYF. The CDR3 DNA sequence: TGTGCCAGCAGCTTAGGGAGGGGACGGGAAGATACGCAGTATTTT. The genes are TRBV11-3 and TRBJ2-3, with D possibly matching TRBD2 (6 bases). Germline-derived CDR1 and CDR2 are SGHNT and YENEEA. The CDR3 runs to 15 residues. V was trimmed by 1 base and J by 5 bases, leaving 13 bases between them.

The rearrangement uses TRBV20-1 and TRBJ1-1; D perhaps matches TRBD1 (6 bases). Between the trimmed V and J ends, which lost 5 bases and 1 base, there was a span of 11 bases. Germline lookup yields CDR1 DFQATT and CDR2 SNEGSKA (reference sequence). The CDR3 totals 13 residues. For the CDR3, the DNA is TGCAGTGCTGCAGGGGTTGGGAACACTGAAGCTTTCTTT. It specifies CSAAGVGNTEAFF.

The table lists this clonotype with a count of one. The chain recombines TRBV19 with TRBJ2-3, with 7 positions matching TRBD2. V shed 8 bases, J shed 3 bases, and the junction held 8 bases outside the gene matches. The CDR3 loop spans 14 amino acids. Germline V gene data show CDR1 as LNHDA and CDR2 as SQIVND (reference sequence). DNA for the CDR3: TGTGCCAGTCAAGTCGCGGGAGAGACAGATACGCAGTATTTT. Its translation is CASQVAGETDTQYF.

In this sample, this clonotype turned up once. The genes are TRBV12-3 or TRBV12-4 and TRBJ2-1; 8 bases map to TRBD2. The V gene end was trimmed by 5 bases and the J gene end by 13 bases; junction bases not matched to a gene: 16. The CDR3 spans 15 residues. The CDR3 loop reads CASSTGLAAYPPQFF. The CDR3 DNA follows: TGTGCCAGCAGTACCGGACTAGCTGCCTATCCCCCCCAGTTCTTC.

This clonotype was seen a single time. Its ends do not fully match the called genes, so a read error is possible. The CDR3 bases are TGTGCCAGCAGTCACTCCCCTCTGGGGGGGAAAACGACAGATACGCAGTATTTT. Translation gives CASSHSPLGGKTTDTQYF. The genes are TRBV6-2 or TRBV6-3 and TRBJ2-3, with 7 bases matching TRBD2. CDR3 length equals 18 residues. Germline V gene lookup returns CDR1 MNHEY and CDR2 SVGEGT.

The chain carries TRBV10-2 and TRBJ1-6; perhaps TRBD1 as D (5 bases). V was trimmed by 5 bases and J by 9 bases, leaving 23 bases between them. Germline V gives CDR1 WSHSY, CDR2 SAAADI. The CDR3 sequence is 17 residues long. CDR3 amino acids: CASSLTIGHDVGSPLHF. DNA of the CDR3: TGCGCCAGCAGTCTTACGATAGGACACGACGTTGGTTCACCCCTCCACTTT.

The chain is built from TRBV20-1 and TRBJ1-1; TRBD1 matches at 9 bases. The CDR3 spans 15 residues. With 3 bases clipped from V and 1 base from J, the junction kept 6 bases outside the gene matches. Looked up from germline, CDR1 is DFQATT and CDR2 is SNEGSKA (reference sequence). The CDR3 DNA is TGCAGTGCTAGGACCTACAGGGGGCGGAACACTGAAGCTTTCTTT. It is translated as CSARTYRGRNTEAFF.

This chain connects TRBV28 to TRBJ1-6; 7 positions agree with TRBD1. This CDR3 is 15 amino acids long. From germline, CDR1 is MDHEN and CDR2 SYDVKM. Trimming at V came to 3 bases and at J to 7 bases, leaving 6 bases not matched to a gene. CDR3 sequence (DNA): TGTGCCAGCAGTTTCCGGGACAGACGAAATTCACCCCTCCACTTT. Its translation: CASSFRDRRNSPLHF.

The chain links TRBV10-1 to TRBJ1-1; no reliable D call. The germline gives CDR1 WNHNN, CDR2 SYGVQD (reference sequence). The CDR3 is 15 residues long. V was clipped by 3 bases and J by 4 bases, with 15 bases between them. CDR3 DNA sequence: TGCGCCAGCAGTGAAGCAACGGTCCAAGGCACTGAAGCTTTCTTT. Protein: CASSEATVQGTEAFF.

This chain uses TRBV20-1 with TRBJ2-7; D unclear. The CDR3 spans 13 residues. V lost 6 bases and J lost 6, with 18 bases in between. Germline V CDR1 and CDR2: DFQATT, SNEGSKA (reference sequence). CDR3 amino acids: CSAESEPSAEQYF. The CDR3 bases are TGCAGTGCCGAATCCGAGCCTTCAGCCGAGCAGTACTTC.

The CDR3 spells CASSPMWVAGVQTQYF. As DNA, the CDR3 is TGTGCCAGCAGCCCCATGTGGGTAGCGGGAGTTCAGACCCAGTACTTC. V and J are TRBV7-2 and TRBJ2-5, with TRBD2 matching 9 bases. Germline CDR1 SGHTA, CDR2 FQGNSA. After removal of 5 bases from V and 6 bases from J, the junction contained 13 bases not matched to a gene. The CDR3 totals 16 residues.

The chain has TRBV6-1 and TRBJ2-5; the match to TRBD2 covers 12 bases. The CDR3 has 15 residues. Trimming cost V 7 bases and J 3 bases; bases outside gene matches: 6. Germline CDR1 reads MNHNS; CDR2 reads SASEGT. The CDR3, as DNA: TGTGCCAGCACTAGCGGGAGGGCCGATAAAGAGACCCAGTACTTC. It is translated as CASTSGRADKETQYF.

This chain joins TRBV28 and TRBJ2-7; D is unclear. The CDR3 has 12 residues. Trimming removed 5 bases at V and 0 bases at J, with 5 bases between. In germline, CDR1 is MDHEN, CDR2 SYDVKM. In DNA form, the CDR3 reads TGTGCCAGCAGTGCCCTCTCCTACGAGCAGTACTTC. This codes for CASSALSYEQYF. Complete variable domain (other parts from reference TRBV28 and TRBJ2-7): DVKVTQSSRYLVKRTGEKVFLECVQDMDHENMFWYRQDPGLGLRLIYFSYDVKMKEKGDIPEGYSVSREKKERFSLILESASTNQTSMYLCASSALSYEQYFGPGTRLTVT.

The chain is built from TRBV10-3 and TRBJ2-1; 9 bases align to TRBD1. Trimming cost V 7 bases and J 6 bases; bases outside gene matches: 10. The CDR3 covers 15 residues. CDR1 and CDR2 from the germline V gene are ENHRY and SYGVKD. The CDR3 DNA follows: TGTGCCATCAAACCCCACAGGGGGCTGGGCAATGAGCAGTTCTTC. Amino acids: CAIKPHRGLGNEQFF.

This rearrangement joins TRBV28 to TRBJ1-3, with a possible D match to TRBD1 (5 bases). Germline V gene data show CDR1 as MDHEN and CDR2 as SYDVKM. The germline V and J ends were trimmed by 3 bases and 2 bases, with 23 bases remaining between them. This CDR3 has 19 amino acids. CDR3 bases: TGTGCCAGCAGTTTTATGGCCTATCGGGGTCGGGGACCTGGAAACACCATATATTTT. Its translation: CASSFMAYRGRGPGNTIYF. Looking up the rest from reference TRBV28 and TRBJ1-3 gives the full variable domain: DVKVTQSSRYLVKRTGEKVFLECVQDMDHENMFWYRQDPGLGLRLIYFSYDVKMKEKGDIPEGYSVSREKKERFSLILESASTNQTSMYLCASSFMAYRGRGPGNTIYFGEGSWLTVV.

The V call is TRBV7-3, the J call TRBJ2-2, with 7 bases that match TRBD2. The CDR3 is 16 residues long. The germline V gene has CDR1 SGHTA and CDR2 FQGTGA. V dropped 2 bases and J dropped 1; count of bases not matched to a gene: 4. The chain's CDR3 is CASSLQGLENTGELFF. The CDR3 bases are TGTGCCAGCAGCTTACAAGGACTAGAGAACACCGGGGAGCTGTTTTTT.